The rows below give T cell receptor beta chains drawn from one sample of a study of blood T cell repertoires in COVID-19. Profiling relied on immunoSEQ multiplex PCR, and the TCRdb table lists in-frame clones only, not all of them. The table includes a few hundred thousand clones, 87% detected once. The source material was PBMCs or T cells enriched from blood (not recorded which). These receptors came from a woman aged 25 to 39 who had recovered from COVID-19. Both conserved end residues are part of each CDR3. The D gene is left open where the match is weak. The size of a clone is reported for some rows only, either as once, few or many, or as a class for expanded clones.

>TRBV10-2|TRBJ2-5|.|.
CATRDRQAQETQYF
TGCGCCACCCGCGACCGACAGGCTCAAGAGACCCAGTACTTC
>TRBV18|TRBJ1-6|TRBD1|.
CASSGGTGGWSPLHF
TGTGCCAGCTCAGGCGGGACAGGGGGTTGGTCACCCCTCCACTTT
>TRBV7-3|TRBJ2-6|.|.
CASSLTGVSGANVLTF
TGTGCCAGCAGCTTAACCGGGGTCTCTGGGGCCAACGTCCTGACTTTC
>TRBV28|TRBJ1-5|TRBD1|few
CASSPGQSNQPQHF
TGTGCCAGCAGCCCGGGACAGAGCAATCAGCCCCAGCATTTT
>TRBV27|TRBJ1-2|TRBD1|.
CASSSQPDRVYGYTF
TGTGCCAGCAGTTCCCAACCCGACAGGGTTTATGGCTACACCTTC
>TRBV12-5|TRBJ2-7|.|.
CASGSGVTYEQYF
TGTGCTAGTGGTTCGGGGGTTACCTACGAGCAGTACTTC
>TRBV18|TRBJ1-5|TRBD1|.
CASSPDRGQPQHF
TGTGCCAGCTCACCCGACAGGGGTCAGCCCCAGCATTTT
>TRBV3-1/TRBV3-2|TRBJ1-4|.|.
CASSQGGGEKLFF
TGTGCCAGCAGCCAGGGGGGAGGTGAAAAACTGTTTTTT
>TRBV5-1|TRBJ1-1|.|.
CASRSQGLNTEAFF
TGCGCCAGCAGATCACAGGGTTTGAACACTGAAGCTTTCTTT
>TRBV29-1|TRBJ2-1|.|.
CSVEDRGEQFF
TGCAGCGTTGAAGATCGGGGAGAGCAGTTCTTC
>TRBV19|TRBJ2-1|TRBD1|.
CASRTSGTGLSEQFF
TGTGCCAGTAGAACATCCGGGACAGGGCTGAGTGAGCAGTTCTTC
>TRBV4-1|TRBJ1-3|.|.
CASSQWAWTAFTIYF
TGCGCCAGCAGCCAATGGGCATGGACAGCGTTCACCATATATTTT
>TRBV7-9|TRBJ2-7|.|once
CASSLTRDYEQYF
TGTGCCAGCAGCTTAACCCGGGACTACGAGCAGTACTTC
>TRBV6-5|TRBJ1-2|TRBD1|.
CASNAGGRGYTF
TGTGCCAGCAACGCAGGGGGTCGAGGCTACACCTTC
>TRBV30|TRBJ1-1|.|.
CAGGRLNTEAFF
TGTGCCGGGGGACGTCTGAACACTGAAGCTTTCTTT
>TRBV4-1|TRBJ1-1|.|.
CASSLTGLMNTEAFF
TGCGCCAGCAGCCTTACAGGACTAATGAACACTGAAGCTTTCTTT
>TRBV4-3|TRBJ2-3|TRBD1|.
CASSQNPGTGFTDTQYF
TGCGCCAGCAGCCAAAACCCCGGGACAGGATTTACAGATACGCAGTATTTT
>TRBV14|TRBJ1-4|.|.
CASSQEDRANEKLFF
TGTGCCAGCAGCCAAGAGGACAGAGCTAATGAAAAACTGTTTTTT
>TRBV6-6|TRBJ1-1|TRBD1|.
CASSFGTVEAFF
TGTGCCAGCAGTTTCGGGACAGTTGAAGCTTTCTTT
>TRBV5-8|TRBJ1-2|.|.
CASSLDSNYGYTF
TGTGCCAGCAGCTTGGACAGTAACTATGGCTACACCTTC
>TRBV27|TRBJ1-2|.|.
CASSPRTAPNFYGYTF
TGTGCCAGCAGTCCACGGACAGCCCCGAACTTCTATGGCTACACCTTC
>TRBV3-1/TRBV3-2|TRBJ1-4|TRBD1|.
CASSPLGQATNEKLFF
TGTGCCAGCAGCCCCCTTGGACAGGCTACTAATGAAAAACTGTTTTTT
>TRBV7-9|TRBJ1-6|.|.
CASSHAGDNSPLHF
TGTGCCAGCAGCCACGCAGGGGATAATTCACCCCTCCACTTT
>TRBV15|TRBJ1-2|.|.
CATSSRGGANYGYTF
TGTGCCACCAGCAGCCGCGGGGGCGCGAACTATGGCTACACCTTC
>TRBV6-5|TRBJ2-1|TRBD2|once
CASSSGLASSYNEQFF
TGTGCCAGCAGTTCCGGACTAGCGAGCTCCTACAATGAGCAGTTCTTC
>TRBV19|TRBJ1-2|TRBD1|.
CASSMTGSGYTF
TGTGCCAGTAGTATGACAGGGAGTGGCTACACCTTC
>TRBV29-1|TRBJ2-5|.|.
CSSDVVPGETQYF
TGCAGCTCCGACGTTGTCCCGGGGGAGACCCAGTACTTC